The rows below give T cell receptor beta chains drawn from one sample of a study of cytomegalovirus exposure and HLA in healthy donors. Sequencing used immunoSEQ multiplex PCR; TCRdb keeps in-frame clones, though not all of them. The table lists roughly 120,000 clones, 60% to 85% of them singletons. The sequenced material came from PBMCs. All receptors derive from a woman aged 25 to 45 in good health and CMV-seropositive. Each CDR3 is given with its conserved first and last residue. A D gene is named only where the DNA matches it firmly. The size entry is marked missing in some rows and otherwise reads once, few, many or a size class.

CDR3aa | CDR3nt | len | abundance | j_gene | v_gene | d_gene
CASSLRGRPNSPLHF | TGTGCCAGCAGCTTAAGAGGGCGCCCAAATTCACCCCTCCACTTT | 15 | . | TRBJ1-6 | TRBV7-3 | .
CASSDETGGAGNQPQHF | TGTGCCAGCAGTGATGAAACAGGGGGCGCCGGAAATCAGCCCCAGCATTTT | 17 | . | TRBJ1-5 | TRBV28 | TRBD1
CASNTPRGKGSPLHF | TGTGCCAGCAATACCCCCAGGGGGAAGGGTTCACCCCTCCACTTT | 15 | . | TRBJ1-6 | TRBV28 | TRBD1
CASRRTGGYEQYF | TGTGCCAGCAGAAGGACAGGGGGATACGAGCAGTACTTC | 13 | . | TRBJ2-7 | TRBV28 | TRBD1
CASSLEAGKDTQYF | TGCGCCAGCAGCTTGGAAGCAGGGAAAGATACGCAGTATTTT | 14 | . | TRBJ2-3 | TRBV5-1 | .
CASSPRTAGDTQYF | TGTGCCAGCAGCCCGAGGACGGCGGGGGATACGCAGTATTTT | 14 | . | TRBJ2-3 | TRBV7-9 | .
CAITMSGLNTDTQYF | TGTGCCATCACTATGTCGGGACTAAACACAGATACGCAGTATTTT | 15 | . | TRBJ2-3 | TRBV10-3 | TRBD2
CASSVVEESSGNTIYF | TGTGCCAGCAGCGTAGTGGAGGAAAGCTCTGGAAACACCATATATTTT | 16 | . | TRBJ1-3 | TRBV9 | .
CASTPDSSGNTIYF | TGTGCCAGCACCCCAGACAGCTCTGGAAACACCATATATTTT | 14 | . | TRBJ1-3 | TRBV6-1 | .
CSASSLTNYGYTF | TGCAGCGCTTCCTCTCTTACTAACTATGGCTACACCTTC | 13 | few | TRBJ1-2 | TRBV29-1 | .
CASSVGGPSSGNTIYF | TGCGCCAGCAGCGTGGGGGGGCCCTCCTCTGGAAACACCATATATTTT | 16 | few | TRBJ1-3 | TRBV5-1 | .
CASSQDPRGNTEAFF | TGTGCCAGCAGCCAAGATCCGCGGGGGAACACTGAAGCTTTCTTT | 15 | once | TRBJ1-1 | TRBV4-2 | .
CASSWKGAEAFF | TGTGCCAGCAGTTGGAAGGGGGCTGAAGCTTTCTTT | 12 | . | TRBJ1-1 | TRBV28 | .
CASSHEGQGGRAFF | TGCGCCAGCAGCCACGAGGGACAGGGGGGAAGAGCTTTCTTT | 14 | . | TRBJ1-1 | TRBV4-3 | TRBD1
CASSRRTGGNQPQHF | TGCGCCAGCAGCCGTCGGACAGGGGGCAATCAGCCCCAGCATTTT | 15 | . | TRBJ1-5 | TRBV4-3 | TRBD1
CASRIGRAYYGYTF | TGTGCCAGCAGAATTGGGCGGGCTTACTATGGCTACACCTTC | 14 | . | TRBJ1-2 | TRBV5-8 | .
CASSESKGGRGKNIQYF | TGCGCCAGCAGTGAGTCGAAAGGGGGCCGGGGCAAAAACATTCAGTACTTC | 17 | . | TRBJ2-4 | TRBV10-1 | TRBD1
CASSFSGANVLTF | TGTGCCAGCAGCTTCTCTGGGGCCAACGTCCTGACTTTC | 13 | . | TRBJ2-6 | TRBV27 | .
CASSYLGLAGPSGAQYF | TGTGCCAGCAGTTACCTAGGACTAGCGGGGCCCTCTGGGGCCCAGTACTTC | 17 | . | TRBJ2-5 | TRBV27 | TRBD2
CASSPAAGGNQPQHF | TGCGCCAGCAGCCCCGCTGCCGGGGGCAATCAGCCCCAGCATTTT | 15 | . | TRBJ1-5 | TRBV4-1 | .
CASSLVGDRGNEQFF | TGTGCCAGCTCCCTGGTGGGGGACAGGGGAAATGAGCAGTTCTTC | 15 | . | TRBJ2-1 | TRBV18 | TRBD1
CASSGGWTLNYGYTF | TGTGCCAGCAGCGGAGGGTGGACGTTAAACTATGGCTACACCTTC | 15 | . | TRBJ1-2 | TRBV5-4 | .
CASSYFSGSYNSPLHF | TGTGCCAGCAGTTATTTCTCAGGCTCCTATAATTCACCCCTCCACTTT | 16 | . | TRBJ1-6 | TRBV27 | .
CASSAGRGSYGYTF | TGTGCCAGCAGTGCCGGCAGGGGATCCTATGGCTACACCTTC | 14 | . | TRBJ1-2 | TRBV2 | .
CASSLALAGANTGELFF | TGCGCCAGCAGCTTGGCACTAGCGGGGGCCAACACCGGGGAGCTGTTTTTT | 17 | . | TRBJ2-2 | TRBV5-1 | TRBD2
CASSSADRVWADTQYF | TGCGCCAGCAGCTCCGCGGACAGGGTGTGGGCAGATACGCAGTATTTT | 16 | . | TRBJ2-3 | TRBV5-1 | TRBD1
CASNTGNQPQHF | TGTGCCAGCAACACAGGCAATCAGCCCCAGCATTTT | 12 | . | TRBJ1-5 | TRBV6-5 | .
CASRAPGHNYGYTF | TGTGCCAGCAGGGCTCCGGGACATAACTATGGCTACACCTTC | 14 | . | TRBJ1-2 | TRBV2 | .
CASSEGGRGTEAFF | TGTGCCAGCAGCGAAGGGGGAAGGGGCACTGAAGCTTTCTTT | 14 | . | TRBJ1-1 | TRBV2 | .
CASRFSGGIYEQYF | TGTGCCAGCAGATTTAGCGGGGGGATTTACGAGCAGTACTTC | 14 | . | TRBJ2-7 | TRBV28 | TRBD2
CASSVGTGNQPQHF | TGTGCCAGCAGCGTCGGGACAGGGAATCAGCCCCAGCATTTT | 14 | . | TRBJ1-5 | TRBV4-2 | TRBD1
CASSPPSYNEQFF | TGTGCCAGCTCACCACCGAGCTACAATGAGCAGTTCTTC | 13 | . | TRBJ2-1 | TRBV18 | .
CASSPPGQGRYEQYF | TGTGCCAGCAGTCCCCCGGGACAGGGGCGTTACGAGCAGTACTTC | 15 | . | TRBJ2-7 | TRBV28 | TRBD1
CAIAGDRNEKLFF | TGTGCCATCGCGGGGGACAGGAATGAAAAACTGTTTTTT | 13 | . | TRBJ1-4 | TRBV10-3 | TRBD1
CASSQDRTGRPEAFF | TGCGCCAGCAGCCAAGATCGGACAGGGAGGCCTGAAGCTTTCTTT | 15 | . | TRBJ1-1 | TRBV4-1 | TRBD1
CASSLDSGTGGYTF | TGCGCCAGCAGCTTGGATTCCGGGACTGGAGGCTACACCTTC | 14 | few | TRBJ1-2 | TRBV5-1 | .
CASSPLGTDNEQYF | TGTGCCAGCTCACCACTCGGGACAGATAACGAGCAGTACTTC | 14 | . | TRBJ2-7 | TRBV18 | TRBD1
CASSPRQGVQTQYF | TGTGCCAGCAGCCCAAGACAGGGTGTACAGACCCAGTACTTC | 14 | . | TRBJ2-5 | TRBV11-3 | TRBD1
CASSPKSDETQYF | TGTGCCAGCTCACCGAAGAGCGACGAGACCCAGTACTTC | 13 | . | TRBJ2-5 | TRBV18 | .
CASSLPGAGTDTQYF | TGTGCCAGCTCACTCCCGGGAGCCGGCACAGATACGCAGTATTTT | 15 | . | TRBJ2-3 | TRBV5-4 | .
CASSQDLGAPWEQYF | TGCGCCAGCAGCCAAGATTTGGGGGCCCCTTGGGAGCAGTACTTC | 15 | . | TRBJ2-7 | TRBV4-1 | .
CASSQERGIAGELFF | TGCGCCAGCAGCCAAGAGCGGGGGATAGCCGGGGAGCTGTTTTTT | 15 | . | TRBJ2-2 | TRBV4-3 | TRBD2
CASSQDLRQEEKLFF | TGCGCCAGCAGCCAAGACCTTCGACAGGAGGAAAAACTGTTTTTT | 15 | few | TRBJ1-4 | TRBV4-3 | .
CASSSGDTGELFF | TGTGCCAGCAGTTCTGGAGACACCGGGGAGCTGTTTTTT | 13 | . | TRBJ2-2 | TRBV7-6 | .
CASSHPHQDRGYNEQFF | TGTGCCAGCAGCCATCCCCACCAGGACAGGGGGTACAATGAGCAGTTCTTC | 17 | . | TRBJ2-1 | TRBV14 | TRBD1
CASNKTPTGYTEAFF | TGTGCCAGTAACAAAACCCCGACAGGGTACACTGAAGCTTTCTTT | 15 | . | TRBJ1-1 | TRBV19 | TRBD1
CASSLTGGSNQPQHF | TGTGCCAGCAGCTTGACAGGGGGAAGCAATCAGCCCCAGCATTTT | 15 | . | TRBJ1-5 | TRBV7-6 | TRBD1
CASSQENSGGYNEQFF | TGCGCCAGCAGCCAAGAGAACAGCGGGGGTTACAATGAGCAGTTCTTC | 16 | few | TRBJ2-1 | TRBV4-1 | TRBD2
CASSQDLYRVDSPLHF | TGCGCCAGCAGCCAAGATCTTTACAGGGTGGATTCACCCCTCCACTTT | 16 | few | TRBJ1-6 | TRBV4-3 | .
CASSEGVGDTIYF | TGTGCCAGCAGTGAAGGGGTTGGGGACACCATATATTTT | 13 | . | TRBJ1-3 | TRBV28 | .
CASIHEGSPLHF | TGTGCCAGCATACATGAGGGTTCACCCCTCCACTTT | 12 | few | TRBJ1-6 | TRBV28 | .
CASSSQGQGQPQHF | TGTGCCAGCTCATCACAGGGACAAGGGCAGCCCCAGCATTTT | 14 | . | TRBJ1-5 | TRBV18 | .
CASSSGQGRTDTQYF | TGTGCCAGCAGCTCGGGACAGGGGAGGACAGATACGCAGTATTTT | 15 | . | TRBJ2-3 | TRBV5-8 | TRBD1